This paragraph covers one T cell receptor (beta chain) sequence. Its antigen is not yet known. Base qualities are not provided; no much larger clone lies one nucleotide away. The CDR3 spans 16 residues, from the cysteine through the phenylalanine. The DNA shown is the 48-base CDR3, in frame from base 1. At the junction V is shortened by 8 bases and J by 5 bases, with 23 bases in between. Looking up the germline V gene yields CDR1 LGHNA and CDR2 YNFKEQ. The immunoSEQ Assay, a bias-controlled multiplex PCR, was used to amplify TCRbeta CDR3 regions from genomic DNA. The authors' pipeline ran thus. Within the assay, amplification of reference gene primers was used to estimate how many nucleated cells each sample contained. Sequence reads were collapsed and filtered to measure the absolute abundance of every unique TCRbeta CDR3 rearrangement. Productive Simpson clonality was computed per sample as the square root of Simpson's diversity index over productive rearrangements. TCRdb carries this immuneACCESS record with in-frame sequences only. Its versions omit some clonotypes, under half of them owing to an unresolved V gene in the studies checked, with the rest unexplained. V and J calls and clone size come straight from that table; D and trimming were deduced from the DNA. Present in this sample are 130,000 or so clones, just over 85% of which were seen just once. In total, the top ten clones hold approximately 4.3% of the sample.

This record comes from a study of blood T cell repertoires in COVID-19 (TCRdb year 2020). In terms of the full investigation: Samples from collaborators originated in the United States, Italy and Spain and spanned both the acute and convalescent phases of COVID-19. A de-identified subject ID, COVID-19 status, age in years and sex were almost always included in the sample metadata. Samples were obtained from the ongoing ImmuneRACE study (first 160 participants) and from about 1,300 subjects provided by 6 global collaborators. The material from the prospective study consisted of cDNA or gDNA derived from T cells, B-cell-depleted T cells, or PBMCs. The repertoires were released in a freely available public database intended as a resource for research on the immune response to SARS-CoV-2. Where HLA class I and class II types were available, the types were taken from metadata supplied by the sample provider, not from assay-based typing. Deeply sampled blood TCRbeta repertoires from subjects exposed to, actively infected with, or recovered from COVID-19 were included in the dataset. Results the study describes overall, beyond this receptor: Clinical and demographic metadata were provided uncurated, with the amount varying by source and participant.

Each collaborating institution followed its own protocols to collect whole blood in K2EDTA tubes. For TCRbeta analysis, collaborators shipped samples in one of three forms: frozen whole blood, isolated PBMCs, or DNA extracted from either of those sample types. The specimen sequenced was peripheral blood. The V gene is TRBV4-2 and the J gene is TRBJ2-3; D gene: possibly TRBD1, on 8 matching bases. This TCR was recovered from a man aged 35 to 55 with acute or convalescent COVID-19. The CDR3 here reads CASAQGARELGDTQYF. The DNA is as follows: TGTGCCAGCGCTCAGGGGGCGCGGGAGCTGGGAGATACGCAGTATTTT.